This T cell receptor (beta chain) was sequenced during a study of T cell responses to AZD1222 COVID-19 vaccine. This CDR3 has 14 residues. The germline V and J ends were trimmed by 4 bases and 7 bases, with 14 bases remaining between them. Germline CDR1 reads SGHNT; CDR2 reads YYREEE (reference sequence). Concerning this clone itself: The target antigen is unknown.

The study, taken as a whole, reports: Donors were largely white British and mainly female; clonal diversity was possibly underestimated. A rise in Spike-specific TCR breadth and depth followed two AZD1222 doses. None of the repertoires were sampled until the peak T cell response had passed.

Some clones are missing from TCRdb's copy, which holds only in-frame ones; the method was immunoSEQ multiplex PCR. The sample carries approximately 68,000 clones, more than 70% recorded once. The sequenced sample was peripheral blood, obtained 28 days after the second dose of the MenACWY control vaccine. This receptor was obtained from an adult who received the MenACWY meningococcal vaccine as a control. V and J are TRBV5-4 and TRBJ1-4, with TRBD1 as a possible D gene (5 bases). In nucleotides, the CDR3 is TGTGCCAGCAGCCCCTGGGGGGTCAGTGAAAAACTGTTTTTT. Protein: CASSPWGVSEKLFF.